The 32 T cell receptor beta chains listed next were all sequenced from one sample in a study of T cells after yellow fever vaccination. MiXCR, applied by TCRdb to the 5' RACE reads, yields one record per CDR3 protein. The profile shows hundreds of thousands of distinct CDR3 sequences, 15% to 20% of them singletons. Sequencing used PBMCs, obtained before the yellow fever booster vaccination. The receptor source for this set is a man aged 18 to 30 who received the YFV17D yellow fever vaccine.

The gene calls are TRBV5-1 and TRBJ2-5; 10 bases line up with TRBD2. The germline CDR1 and CDR2 sequences are SGHRS and YFSETQ. After removal of 0 bases from V and 5 bases from J, the junction contained 4 bases not matched to a gene. The CDR3 extends over 15 amino acids. Here the CDR3 reads CASSLALLAGETQYF. DNA of the CDR3: TGCGCCAGCAGCTTGGCCCTACTAGCGGGGGAGACCCAGTACTTC. Full variable domain (outside the CDR3, taken from reference TRBV5-1 and TRBJ2-5): KAGVTQTPRYLIKTRGQQVTLSCSPISGHRSVSWYQQTPGQGLQFLFEYFSETQRNKGNFPGRFSGRQFSNSRSEMNVSTLELGDSALYLCASSLALLAGETQYFGPGTRLLVL.

V is TRBV2 and J is TRBJ1-1; 9 bases fit TRBD1. V dropped 5 bases and J dropped 6; count of bases not matched to a gene: 10. The CDR3 consists of 15 residues. Per germline, CDR1 SNHLY and CDR2 FYNNEI. CDR3 in DNA: TGTGCCAGCAGTTCACGACAGGGGGACCTTGCTGAAGCTTTCTTT. Encoded protein: CASSSRQGDLAEAFF.

This clonotype was seen many times. This chain connects TRBV20-1 to TRBJ2-1; D may be TRBD1 (6 bases). This CDR3 contains 19 residues. Trimming stripped 5 bases from V and 0 bases from J, with 26 bases between. Germline CDR1 reads DFQATT; CDR2 reads SNEGSKA (reference sequence). Here the CDR3 DNA reads TGCAGTGCTCCCATTTATGGCAGGGGCTATCCAAGCTCCTACAATGAGCAGTTCTTC. As protein: CSAPIYGRGYPSSYNEQFF.

This clonotype was recorded a few times. Written as DNA, the CDR3 is TGCGCCAGCAGCGCACCGGGACAGGGTGGGAATTCACCCCTCCACTTT. Protein sequence: CASSAPGQGGNSPLHF. The chain uses TRBV5-1 and TRBJ1-6; 9 bases align to TRBD1. Trimming removed 4 bases from V and 7 bases from J; junction bases left unmatched: 9. CDR1 and CDR2 (germline): SGHRS, YFSETQ. This CDR3 contains 16 residues. The variable domain in full, completed from reference TRBV5-1 and TRBJ1-6, reads KAGVTQTPRYLIKTRGQQVTLSCSPISGHRSVSWYQQTPGQGLQFLFEYFSETQRNKGNFPGRFSGRQFSNSRSEMNVSTLELGDSALYLCASSAPGQGGNSPLHFGNGTRLTVT.

This clonotype was observed at least ten times. This chain uses TRBV10-2 with TRBJ2-7; 9 bases are shared with TRBD1. The CDR3 extends over 13 amino acids. Germline V lookup: CDR1 WSHSY, CDR2 SAAADI. Trimming at V came to 7 bases and at J to 4 bases, leaving 5 bases not matched to a gene. DNA of the CDR3: TGCGCCAGCAAACGGGACAGGGATTACGAGCAGTACGTC. Amino acids: CASKRDRDYEQYV.

This clonotype was counted only a few times. The chain carries TRBV6-6 and TRBJ2-7; D is possibly TRBD1 or TRBD2 (5 bases each). The germline gives CDR1 MNHNY, CDR2 SVGAGI (reference sequence). The CDR3 is made up of 11 amino acids. Trimming took off 4 bases at V and 6 bases at J, with 7 bases between the two ends. CDR3 coding DNA: TGTGCCAGCAGTTCCGGGGCCGAGCAGTACTTC. It yields the protein CASSSGAEQYF.

This clonotype has just one count. The chain has TRBV25-1 and TRBJ2-7; D is possibly TRBD1 (5 bases). V lost 6 bases and J 0 bases, leaving 9 bases between the germline ends. Germline V gives CDR1 MGHDK, CDR2 SYGVNS. The length of the CDR3 is 13 residues. The DNA for the CDR3 is TGTGCCAGCAGAGACAGTGGCTCCTACGAGCAGTACTTC. Amino acids: CASRDSGSYEQYF.

In its sample, this clonotype was seen a few times. This chain links TRBV27 with TRBJ1-4; tentative D call: TRBD1 (6 bases). The CDR3 has 15 amino acids. Trimming left V 2 bases short and J 6 bases short, with 13 bases between. CDR1 is MNHEY, CDR2 SMNVEV, per germline (reference sequence). This CDR3 is CASSLQQGPYEKLFF. The CDR3 coding sequence is TGTGCCAGCAGTTTACAACAGGGTCCCTATGAAAAACTGTTTTTT.

The rearrangement uses TRBV15 and TRBJ1-5; D is perhaps TRBD1 (5 bases). V lost 2 bases, J lost 3 bases, and 14 bases lay in between. From germline, CDR1 is LNHNV and CDR2 YYDKDF (reference sequence). This CDR3 has 16 amino acids. For the CDR3, the DNA is TGTGCCACCAGCAGACCCAGGGTAGGGGACAATCAGCCCCAGCATTTT. Encoded protein: CATSRPRVGDNQPQHF.

This clonotype was counted a few times. This chain connects TRBV7-2 to TRBJ2-7; perhaps TRBD2 as D (5 bases). V was shortened by 0 bases and J by 2 bases, with 11 bases between the two germline ends. The CDR3 contains 15 residues. Germline CDR1 SGHTA, CDR2 FQGNSA. The DNA for the CDR3 is TGTGCCAGCAGCTTAGCTAGTGCGGGTCCCTACGAGCAGTACGTC. The encoded protein is CASSLASAGPYEQYV.

This clonotype was picked up many times. The chain is built from TRBV7-6 and TRBJ2-3; D not certain. The ends were cut back, 5 bases at V and 7 bases at J, with 13 bases in the middle. Germline V lookup: CDR1 SGHVS, CDR2 FNYEAQ. The CDR3 has 13 residues. CDR3 bases: TGTGCCAGCAGCACCCCGCCGAGTTATACGCAGTATTTT. Its protein is CASSTPPSYTQYF.

This clonotype was observed a handful of times. The V call is TRBV9, the J call TRBJ1-6; 8 bases map to TRBD1. The V and J ends lost 0 bases and 7 bases, in that order; junction bases with no gene match: 0. This CDR3 is 14 amino acids long. Germline values: CDR1 SGDLS, CDR2 YYNGEE. The CDR3 sequence is CASSVAGGNSPLHF. As DNA, the CDR3 is TGTGCCAGCAGCGTAGCAGGGGGCAATTCACCCCTCCACTTT.

The sample holds many counts of this clonotype. The chain uses TRBV6-6 and TRBJ2-3; D is uncertain. V lost 6 bases, J lost 4 bases, and 17 bases lay in between. The germline gives CDR1 MNHNY, CDR2 SVGAGI (reference sequence). There are 15 residues in the CDR3. CDR3 in amino acids: CASSQVGLGSDTQYF. CDR3 DNA: TGTGCCAGCAGCCAAGTCGGGCTGGGCTCAGATACGCAGTATTTT.

This clonotype was detected only a few times. The chain couples TRBV27 to TRBJ1-2; D not resolved. The CDR3 length is 14 residues. Germline CDR1 is MNHEY and CDR2 is SMNVEV (reference sequence). V lost 1 base and J lost 1, with 7 bases in between. DNA for the CDR3: TGTGCCAGCAGTTTATACGCCGGTAACTATGGCTACACCTTC. It yields the protein CASSLYAGNYGYTF.

V usage is TRBV7-6 and J usage is TRBJ2-7; weak D call: TRBD1 (6 bases). CDR3 length: 13 residues. CDR1 SGHVS and CDR2 FNYEAQ come from the germline V gene. The ends were cut back, 1 base at V and 6 bases at J, with 10 bases in the middle. The CDR3 bases are TGTGCCAGCAGCTTAGGGCAGGGGCTCGAGCAGTACGTC. It translates to CASSLGQGLEQYV.

V and J are TRBV7-2 and TRBJ2-4; 8 bases are a match to TRBD1. The CDR3 runs 14 residues. The J segment lost 8 bases and the V segment lost 4 bases, leaving 7 bases of the junction unmatched. CDR1 is SGHTA, CDR2 FQGNSA, per germline. The CDR3 DNA reads as TGTGCCAGCAGCTGGGGGACAGGAGGGGACATTCAGTACTTC. Residues: CASSWGTGGDIQYF.

This clonotype was counted many times. The rearrangement uses TRBV20-1 and TRBJ2-7; 9 bases map to TRBD2. V trimming: 3 bases; J trimming: 0 bases; junction bases outside the gene matches: 18. The CDR3 spans 19 residues. Germline values: CDR1 DFQATT, CDR2 SNEGSKA (reference sequence). CDR3 sequence reads: CSASDSSATSGRSSYEQYF. For the CDR3, the DNA is TGCAGTGCTAGCGATTCGTCGGCGACTAGCGGTCGGAGCTCCTACGAGCAGTACTTC.

The J gene is TRBJ1-5, the V gene TRBV7-3, with unresolved D. Germline loops: CDR1 SGHTA, CDR2 FQGTGA. The CDR3 loop spans 16 amino acids. The V end lost 3 bases, the J end lost 4 bases, and 16 bases lay between the germline ends. The CDR3 region is CASSFDGLSVNQPQHF. The CDR3 nucleotides read TGTGCCAGCAGCTTCGATGGCCTCTCCGTGAATCAGCCCCAGCATTTT.

This clonotype was recorded a few times. The chain joins TRBV20-1 to TRBJ2-7; 7 positions agree with TRBD2. This CDR3 is built from 13 residues. The V gene's germline CDR1 is DFQATT and CDR2 SNEGSKA (reference sequence). V trimming: 0 bases; J trimming: 7 bases; junction bases outside the gene matches: 6. The CDR3 protein is CSAREGGTGEQYF. The CDR3 DNA reads TGCAGTGCTAGAGAGGGGGGGACGGGGGAGCAGTACTTC.

This clonotype occurred a few times. V usage is TRBV29-1 and J usage is TRBJ1-1; D is ambiguous. The germline V gene encodes CDR1 SQVTM and CDR2 ANQGSEA. V lost 5 bases, J lost 2 bases, and 12 bases lay in between. The CDR3 sequence is 13 residues long. The CDR3 nucleotides are TGCAGCGTTAGGTCATACGAAAACACTGAAGCTTTCTTT. Protein product: CSVRSYENTEAFF.

This clonotype was detected only a few times. CDR3 DNA: TGCAGCGGGTCCAAGAGGACAGCTTTATTTAGCACAGATACGCAGTATTTT. It translates to CSGSKRTALFSTDTQYF. The V and J genes are TRBV29-1 and TRBJ2-3; TRBD1 is a possible D gene (6 bases). The CDR3 totals 17 residues. Trimming took 7 bases from V and 0 from J, leaving 23 bases between them. CDR1 and CDR2 from the germline V gene are SQVTM and ANQGSEA.

The chain combines TRBV7-9 with TRBJ2-6; D is undetermined. Germline V gene sequence: CDR1 SEHNR, CDR2 FQNEAQ (reference sequence). This CDR3 contains 17 residues. V was pared by 3 bases and J by 0 bases, with 12 bases between. CDR3 bases: TGTGCCAGCAGCTTCCCAAGTAGTAGCTCTGGGGCCAACGTCCTGACTTTC. It encodes CASSFPSSSSGANVLTF.

This clonotype came up a few times. This chain joins TRBV7-9 and TRBJ1-1; TRBD1 matches at 7 bases. The CDR3 has 12 residues. V trimming: 8 bases; J trimming: 8 bases; junction bases outside the gene matches: 8. Germline V lookup: CDR1 SEHNR, CDR2 FQNEAQ (reference sequence). DNA of the CDR3: TGTGCCAGCCTAGTTTACAGGGGCGAAGCTTTCTTT. Translation gives CASLVYRGEAFF.

A few counts support this clonotype. The chain couples TRBV12-3 or TRBV12-4 to TRBJ2-2; D might be TRBD1 (6 bases). CDR3 size: 14 residues. Trimming took 6 bases from V and 1 from J, leaving 9 bases between them. The CDR3 loop is CASSATGNTGELFF. CDR3 DNA sequence: TGTGCCAGCAGCGCGACAGGGAACACCGGGGAGCTGTTTTTT.

The chain links TRBV20-1 to TRBJ1-1; D is possibly TRBD1 (6 bases). Trimming took off 4 bases at V and 7 bases at J, with 16 bases between the two ends. Germline V CDR1 and CDR2: DFQATT, SNEGSKA (reference sequence). The CDR3 length is 13 residues. This chain's CDR3 is CSATGTPKHEAFF. The CDR3 coding sequence is TGCAGTGCTACCGGGACACCAAAGCATGAAGCTTTCTTT.

The chain couples TRBV27 to TRBJ1-2, with 8 bases matching TRBD1. Trimming at V came to 4 bases and at J to 5 bases, leaving 6 bases not matched to a gene. The CDR3 contains 14 residues. Germline V gene lookup returns CDR1 MNHEY and CDR2 SMNVEV (reference sequence). The CDR3, as DNA: TGTGCCAGCAGTTCCATAAGACAGGGGTATGGCTACACCTTC. It encodes CASSSIRQGYGYTF.

This chain uses TRBV9 with TRBJ1-1; possibly TRBD1 for D (5 bases). Per the germline V gene, CDR1 is SGDLS and CDR2 is YYNGEE. The V and J ends lost 6 bases and 3 bases respectively, with 15 bases between them. This CDR3 spans 14 amino acids. The CDR3 is CASTLGREDTEAFF. CDR3 nucleotide sequence: TGTGCCAGCACCCTGGGCAGGGAGGACACTGAAGCTTTCTTT.

This sequence joins TRBV2 and TRBJ2-3; TRBD2 aligns across 10 bases. Germline V gene data show CDR1 as SNHLY and CDR2 as FYNNEI. V trimming: 5 bases; J trimming: 5 bases; junction bases outside the gene matches: 4. This CDR3 is 14 amino acids long. The CDR3 here is CASSLGLAEDTQYF. The CDR3 DNA follows: TGTGCCAGCAGTCTTGGACTAGCGGAAGATACGCAGTATTTT.

The genes are TRBV19 and TRBJ2-3; possibly TRBD1 for D (6 bases). This CDR3 has 15 amino acids. Trimming took 8 bases from V and 2 from J, leaving 17 bases between them. CDR1 LNHDA and CDR2 SQIVND come from the germline V gene (reference sequence). This CDR3 reads CASSGVGASTDTQYF. Written as DNA, the CDR3 is TGTGCCAGTTCCGGAGTGGGGGCATCCACAGATACGCAGTATTTT. Together with reference TRBV19 and TRBJ2-3, the CDR3 gives the full variable domain: DGGITQSPKYLFRKEGQNVTLSCEQNLNHDAMYWYRQDPGQGLRLIYYSQIVNDFQKGDIAEGYSVSREKKESFPLTVTSAQKNPTAFYLCASSGVGASTDTQYFGPGTRLTVL.

A few counts support this clonotype. The genes are TRBV7-8 and TRBJ1-2; D is uncertain. This CDR3 contains 15 residues. V was cut by 1 base and J by 7 bases, with 16 bases left in between. Germline V gives CDR1 SGHVS, CDR2 FQNEAQ. The CDR3 spells CASSLERLRSGGYTF. The CDR3 bases are TGTGCCAGCAGCTTAGAGCGGTTGCGATCGGGTGGCTACACCTTC.

This clonotype has just one count. This rearrangement joins TRBV4-1 to TRBJ2-3; perhaps D is TRBD1 or TRBD2 (5 bases each). Trimming removed 4 bases from V and 0 bases from J, with 20 bases in between. This CDR3 is 18 amino acids long. Germline lookup yields CDR1 MGHRA and CDR2 YSYEKL. CDR3 in amino acids: CASSRGRGLDASTDTQYF. CDR3 coding DNA: TGCGCCAGCAGCCGGGGACGGGGCTTAGATGCTAGCACAGATACGCAGTATTTT.

CDR3 loop: CASSATGQNYGYTF. CDR3 bases: TGTGCCAGCAGCGCGACGGGACAGAACTATGGCTACACCTTC. The V gene is TRBV9, the J gene TRBJ1-2; TRBD1 matches 7 bases. Germline V CDR1 and CDR2: SGDLS, YYNGEE. The length of the CDR3 is 14 residues. V lost 3 bases, J lost 2 bases, and 4 bases stayed unmatched.